This T cell receptor beta chain came from a study of molecular identifiers for immune sequencing clone quantification. Previously described methods and listed TCR primers were employed for the bulk TCR libraries. TCRdb independently ran MiXCR on the PCR reads; one entry per CDR3 protein. The table shows 460,000 or so distinct CDR3 sequences, with over 20% occurring only once. This clonotype was seen at least ten times. Sorting selected naive CD8 T cells with a CD8+CD4-CCR7+CD45RA+ phenotype. This CDR3 has 15 amino acids. CDR1 and CDR2 (germline): PRHDT, FYEKMQ (reference sequence). The V gene end was trimmed by 6 bases and the J gene end by 4 bases; junction bases not matched to a gene: 7.

The chain carries TRBV13 and TRBJ1-5; 9 bases are a match to TRBD1. The sequence derives from a human donor in good health. Some libraries in this study had Jurkat cell RNA spiked in. Sequencing used naive CD8+ T cells from blood, with Jurkat cell RNA spiked in. The subset denotes: FACS-sorted CD8+CD4-CCR7+CD45RA+ naive T cells. The DNA of the CDR3 is TGTGCCAGCAGGAACCCGGGACAGGGTAATCAGCCCCAGCATTTT. It specifies CASRNPGQGNQPQHF.